This T cell receptor (beta chain) was identified in a study of cytomegalovirus exposure and HLA in healthy donors (dated 2017 in TCRdb). Some background on the complete study: According to an earlier analysis of 550 to 700 of the donors, roughly 180 million T cells yielded 120 million or so unique TCR beta sequences and roughly 280 Gb of sequence data. Roughly 320 gigabases of sequencing data and around 88 million unique TCR sequences made up an early release that covered 640 HLA-typed donors. Of the roughly 400 genotyped donors, roughly 76% were placed in the genetic ancestry cluster associated with self-reported Caucasian donors. The study aimed to test whether cataloging public T cell receptors could reveal signatures of past pathogen exposure. The T cell repertoires of under 750 subjects were profiled by immunosequencing and related to cytomegalovirus serostatus. Besides the first cohort of approximately 670 subjects, a separate validation cohort made up of roughly 130 different subjects was used. High-throughput TCR immunosequencing, statistical association of individual TCRs with disease status, and machine learning were combined to predict cytomegalovirus infection status. A later analysis re-analyzed previously published TCR beta repertoires from 666 donors and added high-resolution HLA genotyping to study TCR occurrence patterns. Rather than drawing on any new phenotypic data, the later analysis identified candidate immune exposures from TCR beta sequences and the way those sequences occurred across donors. An earlier analysis of 500 to 650 of the donors applied high-throughput TCR beta sequencing to assess whether each TCR beta V gene segment acted as functional or pseudogenic. Alongside the repertoire data, information on donor age, sex, ethnicity and CMV serostatus was compiled. A later genetic analysis used genome-wide SNP genotypes for about 65% of the roughly 670 donors, treating that subset as a discovery cohort. All discovery cohort repertoires had been generated using a single sequencing platform. Class I and class II HLA loci were covered by the typing at four-digit resolution. The number of donors typed differed by locus, with roughly 620-630 for A, B, C, DRB1 and DQB1, approximately 500 for DQA1, about 610 for DPA1, and about 450 for DPB1. Roughly five DR-DQ haplotypes were handled as single units for association and clustering, since linkage in the cohort was strong. Across about 380 genotyped donors of the cohort, an average of approximately 200,000 unique TCR beta nucleotide sequences per donor were sequenced, and 15% to 20% of those sequences were non-productive.

The cohort comprised fewer than 700 healthy bone marrow donors. At the time of sampling, every cohort member was nominally healthy, though immune exposures that went unrecorded were likely present. The donor was CMV seronegative and was included in the group of a few hundred seronegative cohort members. A peripheral blood sample was collected from each donor, and TCR beta sequencing was performed on peripheral blood mononuclear cells. Genomic DNA was extracted from the blood cell samples with the Qiagen DNeasy Blood Extraction Kit. What the study reported, not specific to this receptor: Most CMV-associated TCR beta chains appeared to be HLA-restricted in a later analysis, and the HLA associations seemed to be driven largely by CMV exposure. In an earlier analysis of 587 of the donors, most TCR beta V segments appeared in productive rearrangements about 87% or about 30% of the time, broadly matching IMGT annotations. The study gave a list of under 200 TCR beta chains associated with cytomegalovirus. A later genetic analysis reported fewer N-insertions in productive TCRs among donors in an Asian-associated ancestry cluster than the roughly 720-donor mean. V-gene and J-gene trimming of TCR beta chains was associated with a missense DCLRE1C variant in a later genetic analysis, and the association was replicated in an independent cohort. Linkage disequilibrium might explain the correlated functional status among segregating V segments, but an unknown experimental factor could not be excluded. According to a later analysis, parvovirus B19, influenza, CMV and Epstein-Barr virus appeared linked to several top co-occurrence clusters. It was suggested by the authors that the approach could potentially be generalized to other disease states and immunological phenotypes. According to a later analysis, TCR association rates differed among HLA loci, with DRB1 alleles showing the most associated TCRs and HLA-C alleles showing the fewest. The only immune exposure information available for the cohort was CMV serostatus. At a false discovery rate of 0.05, a later analysis linked fewer than 20,000 TCR beta sequences to specific HLA alleles. In a later analysis, HLA-associated TCR beta chains were found to be more clonally expanded and to have lower generation probabilities than equally common non-associated chains. Most TCR sequences were seen in very few donors, while some public TCRs were found in many individuals. A cluster of highly shared sequence variants was judged likely to represent a technical artifact of the sequencing pipeline. Strong co-occurrence of HLA alleles, especially DR and DQ, made assigning TCR associations to individual alleles difficult. This cohort had only TCR beta chains sequenced, and the lack of alpha or paired-chain data limited which features could be detected. The earlier analysis of some 540 of the donors excluded fewer than 20 rarely observed V segments, including chromosome 9 orphons, because counts were too low. Because HLA typing was unavailable for some donors at each locus, only the typed subset was used in association tests. In vitro tests confirmed that a few of the cytomegalovirus-associated TCR beta chains recognize cytomegalovirus antigens. The presence/absence analyses assumed that sequencing depth was roughly uniform across donors, and that assumption may not be true. Cytomegalovirus status was reported to be diagnosed by the classifier with high specificity and sensitivity in both the original and validation cohorts. A further reported finding was that TCR beta sequences accurately predicted the HLA-A and HLA-B alleles for most subjects in the first cohort.

With respect to this clone: What this receptor recognizes is not known. No much larger clonotype is one base removed from it; base qualities were not supplied.

Receptors were amplified or captured by the immunoSEQ multiplex PCR assay. The multiplex PCR relied on a mix of 60 forward primers for TCR Vbeta segments and 13 reverse primers for TCR Jbeta segments. The CDR3 region of rearranged TCR beta genes was amplified from genomic DNA by a multiplex PCR assay. The Illumina HiSeq System was used to sequence the amplified TCR beta libraries as 87-base-pair reads. The published analysis was carried out like this. In a later analysis, 77 million or so unique TCR beta chains were counted across the roughly 700 repertoires, and roughly 10 million of these chains were shared by at least two donors. Raw reads were error-corrected and collapsed into unique sequences by a nearest-neighbor algorithm in which closely related sequences were merged to remove PCR and sequencing errors. Alignment of CDR3 sequences to IMGT reference sequences was used to assign V, D and J gene segments. Each retained sequence needed at least a six-nucleotide match to both a V gene segment and a J gene segment. A rearrangement counted as productive if the CDR3 had no stop codons and remained in frame with V and J, and every other rearrangement counted as non-productive. Following IMGT convention, CDR3 was defined as the stretch from the second conserved V-encoded cysteine to the conserved J-encoded phenylalanine. The earlier analysis of roughly 590 of the donors excluded sequences that lacked an unambiguous match to a single V gene segment. In an earlier analysis of approximately 560 of the donors, a V segment was called functional when productive rearrangements were above 56.7%, and segregating when the standard deviation between donors exceeded 5%. A statistical classification framework was developed to diagnose cytomegalovirus status using the catalog of TCR beta chain sequences. A later analysis assigned V and J genes by comparing TCR nucleotide sequences with IMGT/GENE-DB human TR gene sequences. The TCRdist pipeline was used in a later analysis to assign CDR3 sequences and most-parsimonious VDJ recombination scenarios. In a later analysis, each TCR beta chain was defined by its CDR3 amino acid sequence together with its V-gene family, and reads without a unique V-gene family were excluded. A later analysis removed 500 to 600 highly shared, low-generation-probability nucleotide sequences to deal with suspected cross-contamination and a sequencing artifact. In a later analysis, a clonal expansion index for each public chain was calculated from normalized within-repertoire ranks of inferred template counts. In a later analysis, generation probabilities were computed using a VDJ recombination model fitted to out-of-frame rearrangements, and the results were checked against IGoR. In a later analysis, hypergeometric tests were used to score TCR-TCR, TCR-HLA and TCR-CMV co-occurrence, with a repertoire-size bias correction applied to TCR pairs. To estimate false discovery rates, a later analysis permuted the HLA or CMV assignments 20 times. In a later analysis, co-occurring TCRs were grouped using DBSCAN, with TCRdist sequence similarity added in when clustering inside HLA-allele-positive subsets. Co-occurrence clustering excluded repertoires with fewer than 30,000 or more than 120,000 public chains, plus five with anomalous nucleotide sharing. TCRdb retrieved this table from immuneACCESS and kept in-frame rearrangements only. Not all clones are present; in checked studies, unresolved V genes account for under half, and no reason is known for the remainder. V and J calls and clone size come straight from that table; D and trimming were deduced from the DNA. The sample table shows more than 150,000 clones, and 75% to 85% are seen once. The ten biggest clones cover 1.5% to 2% of the sample.

Source material: PBMCs. The clonotype was recovered from a young man in good health and CMV-seronegative.

The CDR3 region has the sequence CASSLGRGTYEQYF. The nucleotides are TGTGCCAGCAGCTTAGGCAGGGGGACCTACGAGCAGTACTTC. The chain uses TRBV7-9 and TRBJ2-7, and 7 bases in between align with TRBD1. The germline V gene (reference sequence) supplies CDR1 SEHNR and CDR2 FQNEAQ. V ends up 1 base short and J 2 bases short, with an unmatched junction base count of 2. From the cysteine up to the phenylalanine, the CDR3 has a length of 14 residues. The retained sequence is limited to the CDR3, 42 bases, with the frame set at the first base.